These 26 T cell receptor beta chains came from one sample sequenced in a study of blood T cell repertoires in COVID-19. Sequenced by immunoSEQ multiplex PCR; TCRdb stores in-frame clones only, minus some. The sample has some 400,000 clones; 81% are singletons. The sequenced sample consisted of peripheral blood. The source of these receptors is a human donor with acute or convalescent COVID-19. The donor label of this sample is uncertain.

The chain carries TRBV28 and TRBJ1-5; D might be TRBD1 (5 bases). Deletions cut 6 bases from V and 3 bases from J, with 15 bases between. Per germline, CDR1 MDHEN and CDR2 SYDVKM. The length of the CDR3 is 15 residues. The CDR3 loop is CASSPGEGNNQPQHF. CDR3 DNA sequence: TGTGCCAGCAGCCCCGGGGAGGGGAACAATCAGCCCCAGCATTTT.

CDR3 region: CASSQPGQRHTEAFF. As DNA, the CDR3 is TGTGCCAGCAGCCAGCCCGGACAGCGCCACACTGAAGCTTTCTTT. The chain combines TRBV3-1 (or the pseudogene TRBV3-2) with TRBJ1-1; D is possibly TRBD1 (6 bases). CDR3 size: 15 residues. Germline values: CDR1 LGHDT, CDR2 YNNKEL (reference sequence). V was pared by 3 bases and J by 3 bases, with 14 bases between.

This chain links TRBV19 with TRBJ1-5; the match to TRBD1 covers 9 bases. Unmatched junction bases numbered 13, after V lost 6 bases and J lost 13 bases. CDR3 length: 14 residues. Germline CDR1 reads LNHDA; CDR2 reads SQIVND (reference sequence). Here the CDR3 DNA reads TGTGCCAGTAGAGCCGGGACAGGGAGGCCCCTGCAGCATTTT. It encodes CASRAGTGRPLQHF. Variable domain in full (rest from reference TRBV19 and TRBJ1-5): DGGITQSPKYLFRKEGQNVTLSCEQNLNHDAMYWYRQDPGQGLRLIYYSQIVNDFQKGDIAEGYSVSREKKESFPLTVTSAQKNPTAFYLCASRAGTGRPLQHFGDGTRLSIL.

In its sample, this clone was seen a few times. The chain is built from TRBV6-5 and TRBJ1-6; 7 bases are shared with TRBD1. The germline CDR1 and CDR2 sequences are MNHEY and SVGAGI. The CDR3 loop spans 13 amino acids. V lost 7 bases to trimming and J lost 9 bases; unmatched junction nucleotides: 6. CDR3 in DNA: TGTGCCAGCATTAACAGGGGCGGTTCACCCCTCCACTTT. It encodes CASINRGGSPLHF.

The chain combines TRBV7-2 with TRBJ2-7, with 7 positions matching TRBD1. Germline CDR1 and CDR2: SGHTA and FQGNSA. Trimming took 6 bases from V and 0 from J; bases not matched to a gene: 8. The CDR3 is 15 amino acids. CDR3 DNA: TGTGCCAGCAGTCAGCCGGGACAGAGCTCCTACGAGCAGTACTTC. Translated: CASSQPGQSSYEQYF.

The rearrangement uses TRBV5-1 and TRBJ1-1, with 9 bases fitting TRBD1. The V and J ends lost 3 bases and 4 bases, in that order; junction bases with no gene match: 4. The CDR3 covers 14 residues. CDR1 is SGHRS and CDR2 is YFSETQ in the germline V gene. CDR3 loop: CASSSQGARTEAFF. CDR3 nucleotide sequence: TGCGCCAGCAGCTCACAGGGGGCGCGCACTGAAGCTTTCTTT.

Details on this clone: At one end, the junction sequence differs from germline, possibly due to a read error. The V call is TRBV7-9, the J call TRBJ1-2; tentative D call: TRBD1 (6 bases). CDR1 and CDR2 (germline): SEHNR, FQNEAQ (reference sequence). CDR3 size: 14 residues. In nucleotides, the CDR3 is TGTGCCGGCAGCGGGGGGGCGCCGAACTATGGCTACACCTTC. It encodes CAGSGGAPNYGYTF.

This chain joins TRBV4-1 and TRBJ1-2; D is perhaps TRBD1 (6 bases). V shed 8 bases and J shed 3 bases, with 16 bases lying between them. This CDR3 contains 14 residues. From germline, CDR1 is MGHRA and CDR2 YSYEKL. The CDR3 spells CASADGQRDYGYTF. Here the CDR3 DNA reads TGCGCCAGCGCGGACGGACAGAGGGACTATGGCTACACCTTC.

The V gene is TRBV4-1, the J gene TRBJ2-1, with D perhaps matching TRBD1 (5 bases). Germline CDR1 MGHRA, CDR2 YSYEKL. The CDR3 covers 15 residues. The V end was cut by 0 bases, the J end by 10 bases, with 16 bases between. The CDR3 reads CASSQDLTVLREQFF. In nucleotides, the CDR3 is TGCGCCAGCAGCCAAGATCTGACAGTCTTACGGGAGCAGTTCTTC.

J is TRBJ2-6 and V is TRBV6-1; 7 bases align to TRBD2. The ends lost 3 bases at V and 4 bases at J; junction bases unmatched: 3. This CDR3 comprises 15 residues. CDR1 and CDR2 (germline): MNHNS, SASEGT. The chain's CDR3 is CASSEAGDGANVLTF. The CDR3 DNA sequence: TGTGCCAGCAGTGAGGCGGGGGACGGGGCCAACGTCCTGACTTTC.

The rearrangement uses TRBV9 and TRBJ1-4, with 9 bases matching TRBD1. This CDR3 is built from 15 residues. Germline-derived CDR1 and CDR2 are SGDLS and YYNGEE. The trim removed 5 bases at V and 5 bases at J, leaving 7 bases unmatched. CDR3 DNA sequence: TGTGCCAGCAGTCGGATGGACAGGGGAAATGAAAAACTGTTTTTT. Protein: CASSRMDRGNEKLFF.

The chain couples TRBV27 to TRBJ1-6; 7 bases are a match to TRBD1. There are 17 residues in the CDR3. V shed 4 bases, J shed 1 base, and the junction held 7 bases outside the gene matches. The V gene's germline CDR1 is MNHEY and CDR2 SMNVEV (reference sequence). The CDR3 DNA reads TGTGCCAGCAGTTCGACAGGGTTGAGGTCCTATAATTCACCCCTCCACTTT. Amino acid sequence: CASSSTGLRSYNSPLHF.

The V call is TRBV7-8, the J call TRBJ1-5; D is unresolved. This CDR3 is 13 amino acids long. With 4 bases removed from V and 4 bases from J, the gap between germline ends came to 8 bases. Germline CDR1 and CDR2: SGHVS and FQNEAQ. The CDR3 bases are TGTGCCAGCAGCTATCGACTTAATCAGCCCCAGCATTTT. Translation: CASSYRLNQPQHF. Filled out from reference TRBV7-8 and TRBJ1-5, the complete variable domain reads GAGVSQSPRYKVAKRGQDVALRCDPISGHVSLFWYQQALGQGPEFLTYFQNEAQLDKSGLPSDRFFAERPEGSVSTLKIQRTQQEDSAVYLCASSYRLNQPQHFGDGTRLSIL.

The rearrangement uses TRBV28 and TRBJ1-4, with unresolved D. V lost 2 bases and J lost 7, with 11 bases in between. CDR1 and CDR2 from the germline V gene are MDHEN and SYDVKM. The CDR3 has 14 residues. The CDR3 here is CASSLASRSEKLFF. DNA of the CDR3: TGTGCCAGCAGTTTAGCCAGTAGGAGTGAAAAACTGTTTTTT.

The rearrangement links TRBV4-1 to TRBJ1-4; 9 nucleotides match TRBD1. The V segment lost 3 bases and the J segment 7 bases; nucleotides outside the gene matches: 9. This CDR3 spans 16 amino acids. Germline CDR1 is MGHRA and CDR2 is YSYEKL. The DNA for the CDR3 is TGCGCCAGCAGCCAGCCCCGGGACAGGGCAGGTGAAAAACTGTTTTTT. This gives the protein CASSQPRDRAGEKLFF.

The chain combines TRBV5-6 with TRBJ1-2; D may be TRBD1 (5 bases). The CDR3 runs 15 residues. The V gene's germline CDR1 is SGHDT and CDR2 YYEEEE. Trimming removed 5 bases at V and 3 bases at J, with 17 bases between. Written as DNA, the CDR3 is TGTGCCAGCAGTACCCGACAGACAACCTACTATGGCTACACCTTC. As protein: CASSTRQTTYYGYTF.

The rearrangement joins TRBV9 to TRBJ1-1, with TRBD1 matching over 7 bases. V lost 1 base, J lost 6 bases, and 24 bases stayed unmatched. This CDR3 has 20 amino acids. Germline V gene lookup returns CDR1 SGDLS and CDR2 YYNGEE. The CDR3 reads CASSVNPNPRQGGDLAEAFF. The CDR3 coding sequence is TGTGCCAGCAGCGTAAACCCCAACCCACGACAGGGTGGGGACTTGGCTGAAGCTTTCTTT.

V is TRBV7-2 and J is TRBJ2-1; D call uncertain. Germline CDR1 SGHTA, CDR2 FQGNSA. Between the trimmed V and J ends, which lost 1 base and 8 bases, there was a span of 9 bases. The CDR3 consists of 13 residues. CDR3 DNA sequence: TGTGCCAGCAGCTTAGAACGGGTATATGAGCAGTTCTTC. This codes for CASSLERVYEQFF.

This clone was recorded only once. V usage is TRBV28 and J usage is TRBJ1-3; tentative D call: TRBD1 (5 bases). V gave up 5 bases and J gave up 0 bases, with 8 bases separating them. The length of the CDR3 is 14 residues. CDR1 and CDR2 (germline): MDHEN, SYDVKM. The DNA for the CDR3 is TGTGCCAGCAGTAGACAGTTCTCTGGAAACACCATATATTTT. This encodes CASSRQFSGNTIYF.

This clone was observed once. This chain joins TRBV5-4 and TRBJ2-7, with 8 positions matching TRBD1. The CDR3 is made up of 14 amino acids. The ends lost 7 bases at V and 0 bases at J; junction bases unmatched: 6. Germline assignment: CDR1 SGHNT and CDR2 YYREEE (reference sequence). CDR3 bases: TGTGCCAGCGCAAGGGACAGGAACTCCTACGAGCAGTACTTC. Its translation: CASARDRNSYEQYF.

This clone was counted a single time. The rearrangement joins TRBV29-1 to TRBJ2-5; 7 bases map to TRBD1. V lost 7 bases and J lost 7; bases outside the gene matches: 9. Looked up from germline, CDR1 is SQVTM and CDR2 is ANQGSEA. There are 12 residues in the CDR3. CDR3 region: CSGEQGWGTQYF. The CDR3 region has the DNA TGCAGCGGGGAACAGGGGTGGGGGACCCAGTACTTC.

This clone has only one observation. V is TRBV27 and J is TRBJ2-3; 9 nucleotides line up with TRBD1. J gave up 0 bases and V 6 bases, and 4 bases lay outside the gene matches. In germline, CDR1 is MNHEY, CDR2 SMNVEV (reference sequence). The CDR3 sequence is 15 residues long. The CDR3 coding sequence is TGTGCCAGCAGCAACAGGGGGCTAAGCACAGATACGCAGTATTTT. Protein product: CASSNRGLSTDTQYF.

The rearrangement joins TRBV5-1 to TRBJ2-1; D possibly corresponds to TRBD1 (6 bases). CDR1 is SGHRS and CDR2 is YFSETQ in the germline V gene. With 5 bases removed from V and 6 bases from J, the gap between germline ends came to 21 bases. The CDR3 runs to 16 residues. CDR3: CASSGQRQGLINEQFF. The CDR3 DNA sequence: TGCGCCAGCAGTGGTCAAAGGCAGGGGTTAATCAATGAGCAGTTCTTC. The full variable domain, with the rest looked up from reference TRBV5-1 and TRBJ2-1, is KAGVTQTPRYLIKTRGQQVTLSCSPISGHRSVSWYQQTPGQGLQFLFEYFSETQRNKGNFPGRFSGRQFSNSRSEMNVSTLELGDSALYLCASSGQRQGLINEQFFGPGTRLTVL.

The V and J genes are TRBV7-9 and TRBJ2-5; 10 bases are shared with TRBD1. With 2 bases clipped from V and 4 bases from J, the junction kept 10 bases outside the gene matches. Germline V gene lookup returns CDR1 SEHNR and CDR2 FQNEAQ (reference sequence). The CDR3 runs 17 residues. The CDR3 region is CASSLRSDRGLGETQYF. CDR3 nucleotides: TGTGCCAGCAGCTTACGTTCCGACAGGGGGCTCGGAGAGACCCAGTACTTC.

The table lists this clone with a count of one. CDR3 sequence reads: CASSFTGWNYEQYF. The CDR3 DNA is TGTGCCAGCAGTTTCACAGGGTGGAACTACGAGCAGTACTTC. V is TRBV6-5 and J is TRBJ2-7; maybe TRBD1 (6 bases). The CDR3 sequence is 14 residues long. The germline V gene has CDR1 MNHEY and CDR2 SVGAGI. V was clipped by 4 bases and J by 3 bases, with 13 bases between them.

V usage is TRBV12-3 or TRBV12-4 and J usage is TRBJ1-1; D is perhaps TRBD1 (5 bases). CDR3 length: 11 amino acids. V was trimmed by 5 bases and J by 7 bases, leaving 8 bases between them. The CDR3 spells CASSHRIEAFF. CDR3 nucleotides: TGTGCCAGCAGTCACAGGATTGAAGCTTTCTTT.